Listed here is a single T cell receptor beta chain. Its antigen is unknown. The sample belongs to a study of PD-1 blockade in classical Hodgkin lymphoma. Study-wide results and limits: Compared with healthy donors, newly diagnosed patients reportedly showed lower baseline TCR diversity. By C4D1, diversity of CD4+ TCRs had risen significantly, whereas that of CD8+ TCRs had not. Similar baseline diversity was found in complete responders and newly diagnosed patients. The causes of the repertoire differences, possibly disease activity or prior therapy, remain undefined.

The repertoire was sequenced with immunoSEQ multiplex PCR; TCRdb's copy has only in-frame clones and lacks some. The table shows around 26,000 clones, with roughly three quarters occurring only once. Relapse after autologous stem cell transplantation occurred in every patient, and brentuximab vedotin exposure varied. The sequence was collected from a human donor with classical Hodgkin lymphoma. This sample comprised peripheral blood mononuclear cells (PBMCs), obtained at baseline.

The CDR3 sequence: CASSADRAGNTIYF. The CDR3 bases are TGTGCCAGCAGCGCCGACAGGGCTGGAAACACCATATATTTT. The chain has TRBV2 and TRBJ1-3; 7 nucleotides align to TRBD1. From germline, CDR1 is SNHLY and CDR2 FYNNEI. This CDR3 has 14 residues. With 6 bases clipped from V and 2 bases from J, the junction kept 4 bases outside the gene matches.